Below, 17 T cell receptor beta chains from the same sample are listed, as sequenced in a study of T cell clonality in common variable immunodeficiency. Method: immunoSEQ multiplex PCR; TCRdb's copy keeps in-frame clones and lacks some. Recorded here are approximately 81,000 clones, with no singletons, and the ten leading clones hold around 0.82%. Sequenced input: peripheral blood mononuclear cells. These receptors were collected from a person between 18 and 70 years old in good health.

This clone was detected many times. The CDR3 end is not reached by the read, which stops 3 residues before it; the germline J gene fills it in. V gene TRBV5-4 combines with J gene TRBJ1-2; TRBD1 aligns across 9 bases. This CDR3 has 13 residues. Germline V gene data show CDR1 as SGHNT and CDR2 as YYREEE (reference sequence). CDR3 amino acids: CASSSDRGRGYTF. The covered CDR3 bases are TGTGCCAGCAGTTCAGACAGGGGGAGAGGC.

The table lists this clone with many counts. CDR3 sequence reads: CASSLTRAGDLDTQYF. Incomplete CDR3 DNA: TGTGCCAGCAGCTTAACGCGAGCGGGAGATTTAGATACG. The chain employs TRBV7-3 and TRBJ2-3; the match to TRBD2 covers 8 bases. Read sequence stops 3 residues before the CDR3 end, and the germline J gene provides the missing end. The CDR3 is 16 amino acids. The J segment lost 5 bases and the V segment lost 0 bases, leaving 7 bases of the junction unmatched. Germline V gene sequence: CDR1 SGHTA, CDR2 FQGTGA.

The sample holds many counts of this clone. The read gets to within 3 residues of the CDR3 end, and the germline J gene fills in the rest. The chain is built from TRBV28 and TRBJ2-7, with TRBD1 as a possible D gene (6 bases). CDR1 and CDR2 (germline): MDHEN, SYDVKM. The ends were cut back, 6 bases at V and 2 bases at J, with 17 bases in the middle. This CDR3 has 15 amino acids. The part of the CDR3 DNA that was read is TGTGCCAGCAGCTCTTGGGGGCGGCGCCCCTACGAG. The encoded protein is CASSSWGRRPYE. The entire CDR3 sequence reads CASSSWGRRPYEQYF.

This clone showed up many times. The read terminates 3 residues before the CDR3 end, so the remaining end is supplied by the germline J gene. The chain employs TRBV6-2 or TRBV6-3 and TRBJ2-1; 8 bases map to TRBD2. V gave up 8 bases and J gave up 1 base; unmatched junction bases: 7. CDR1 and CDR2 from the germline V gene are MNHEY and SVGEGT. The length of the CDR3 is 15 residues. The DNA read from the CDR3 is TGTGCCAGCCTAGTCGCGGGAGGTTCCTACAATGAG. This encodes CASLVAGGSYNE. The full CDR3 protein is CASLVAGGSYNEQFF.

This clone was observed at least ten times. Sequencing ends 3 residues short of the CDR3 end; the germline J gene provides the rest. This chain connects TRBV10-2 to TRBJ2-1, with 10 bases aligning to TRBD2. After removal of 10 bases from V and 8 bases from J, the junction contained 8 bases not matched to a gene. The CDR3 is 13 amino acids. Germline-derived CDR1 and CDR2 are WSHSY and SAAADI. CDR3 amino acids: CATMLAGVHEQFF. The sequenced part of the CDR3 DNA is TGCGCCACCATGCTAGCGGGAGTCCATGAG.

The sample holds many counts of this clone. CDR3 DNA, as far as it was read: TGTGCCAGCAGCTTGGTTAGCGGGAGAGGAGAGACT. It codes for CASSLVSGRGET. The full CDR3 protein is CASSLVSGRGETQYF. The chain carries TRBV7-6 and TRBJ2-4, with 9 positions matching TRBD2. The CDR3 end lies 3 residues beyond the end of the read and is filled in from the germline J gene. Germline V gene sequence: CDR1 SGHVS, CDR2 FNYEAQ. The CDR3 has 15 amino acids.

This clone was observed at least ten times. The read terminates 3 residues ahead of where the CDR3 ends, so the germline J gene completes it. This chain uses TRBV20-1 with TRBJ2-5; 11 bases agree with TRBD1. The CDR3 consists of 13 residues. The trim removed 7 bases at V and 5 bases at J, leaving 6 bases unmatched. CDR1 and CDR2 from the germline V gene are DFQATT and SNEGSKA (reference sequence). CDR3 bases read: TGCAGTGTCCGGACAGGGGGCGCGGAGACC. It codes for CSVRTGGAET. The full CDR3 reads CSVRTGGAETQYF.

Ten or more counts support this clone. The observed sequence ends 3 residues before the CDR3 terminus, with the missing tail filled in from the germline J gene. This rearrangement joins TRBV19 to TRBJ2-5, with 7 bases fitting TRBD1. The CDR3 consists of 15 residues. CDR1 is LNHDA, CDR2 SQIVND, per germline (reference sequence). V shed 3 bases and J 5 bases; nucleotides not matched to a gene: 9. The covered CDR3 bases are TGTGCCAGTAGTATGAACAGGGGTCCGGAGGAGACC. Protein product: CASSMNRGPEET. The CDR3 as a whole reads CASSMNRGPEETQYF.

This clone was seen at least ten times. The CDR3 sequence is CSARRDRPGNTIYF. Incomplete CDR3 DNA: TGCAGTGCTAGAAGGGACAGACCGGGAAACACC. This chain connects TRBV20-1 to TRBJ1-3, with 7 bases aligning to TRBD1. The read comes to an end 3 residues before the CDR3 does, leaving the germline J gene to fill in the end. The length of the CDR3 is 14 residues. Losses at the gene ends were 2 bases for V and 4 bases for J; bases not matched to a gene: 5. Germline-derived CDR1 and CDR2 are DFQATT and SNEGSKA (reference sequence).

This clone was recorded many times. The sequence runs out 3 residues before the end of the CDR3; the remainder is reconstructed from the germline J gene. The rearrangement uses TRBV20-1 and TRBJ1-1; a possible D gene is TRBD1 (6 bases). Germline V gene lookup returns CDR1 DFQATT and CDR2 SNEGSKA (reference sequence). The CDR3 spans 16 residues. The germline V and J ends were trimmed by 5 bases and 1 base, with 20 bases remaining between them. CDR3 in amino acids: CSAPHEGGMTNTEAFF. The sequenced part of the CDR3 DNA is TGCAGTGCTCCACACGAGGGGGGGATGACGAACACTGAA.

This clone was seen many times. The covered CDR3 bases are TGCAGCGTTAGGCCAACTAGAACCTACGAG. Its protein product is CSVRPTRTYE. The whole CDR3 region reads CSVRPTRTYEQYF. V gene TRBV29-1 combines with J gene TRBJ2-7, with a possible D match to TRBD2 (5 bases). The read falls 3 residues short of the CDR3 end, and the missing part is taken from the germline J gene. V lost 5 bases and J lost 2, with 13 bases in between. The CDR3 spans 13 residues. CDR1 SQVTM and CDR2 ANQGSEA come from the germline V gene.

At least ten counts were recorded for this clone. Coverage ceases 3 residues before the CDR3 finishes, and the germline J gene fills in the end. V is TRBV29-1 and J is TRBJ1-1; D perhaps matches TRBD1 (5 bases). This CDR3 contains 13 residues. Germline V CDR1 and CDR2: SQVTM, ANQGSEA. V lost 3 bases and J 2 bases, leaving 10 bases between the germline ends. Partial CDR3 DNA: TGCAGCGTTGATGGCCAGGGCAACACTGAA. The encoded protein is CSVDGQGNTE. The entire CDR3 protein is CSVDGQGNTEAFF. Based on the CDR3 plus reference TRBV29-1 and TRBJ1-1, the full variable domain is SAVISQKPSRDICQRGTSLTIQCQVDSQVTMMFWYRQQPGQSLTLIATANQGSEATYESGFVIDKFPISRPNLTFSTLTVSNMSPEDSSIYLCSVDGQGNTEAFFGQGTRLTVV.

The sample holds many counts of this clone. With the read ending 3 residues before the CDR3 end, the germline J gene is used to fill in that end. The chain joins TRBV9 to TRBJ2-5; D is perhaps TRBD1 (5 bases). CDR1 is SGDLS, CDR2 YYNGEE, per germline. The V end lost 0 bases, the J end lost 5 bases, and 14 bases lay between the germline ends. CDR3 size: 15 residues. CDR3 bases read: TGTGCCAGCAGCGTAGGACCTAGGGGTTCGGAGACC. Protein product: CASSVGPRGSET. The complete CDR3 protein is CASSVGPRGSETQYF.

Details on this clone: With the read ending 3 residues before the CDR3 end, the germline J gene is used to fill in that end. The J gene is TRBJ2-7, the V gene TRBV7-2, with D perhaps TRBD2 (6 bases). The V end lost 5 bases, the J end lost 2 bases, and 13 bases lay between the germline ends. The length of the CDR3 is 14 residues. Per germline, CDR1 SGHTA and CDR2 FQGNSA. CDR3 DNA (partial): TGTGCCAGCAGCCCCGCCTGGAGGGCCTACGAG. It yields the protein CASSPAWRAYE. The entire CDR3 protein is CASSPAWRAYEQYF.

This clone was detected a few times. The read finishes 3 residues shy of the CDR3 end, and the germline J gene is used to complete it. The V gene is TRBV19, the J gene TRBJ1-3; no reliable D call. Trimming left V 6 bases short and J 4 bases short, with 7 bases between. The CDR3 has 12 residues. The germline V gene has CDR1 LNHDA and CDR2 SQIVND (reference sequence). The DNA read from the CDR3 is TGTGCCAGTAGGCCCACAGGAAACACC. Encoded protein: CASRPTGNT. The whole CDR3 sequence reads CASRPTGNTIYF. The whole variable domain, remainder taken from reference TRBV19 and TRBJ1-3, is DGGITQSPKYLFRKEGQNVTLSCEQNLNHDAMYWYRQDPGQGLRLIYYSQIVNDFQKGDIAEGYSVSREKKESFPLTVTSAQKNPTAFYLCASRPTGNTIYFGEGSWLTVV.

This clone showed up many times. A junction boundary mismatches the germline segment, possibly from a read error. The read is 3 residues too short to cover the CDR3 end, so that end is filled in from the germline J gene. V gene TRBV4-2 combines with J gene TRBJ1-1, with 7 bases matching TRBD1. The length of the CDR3 is 13 residues. Germline CDR1 is LGHNA and CDR2 is YNFKEQ. The CDR3 is CASSQRQGDEAFF. The sequenced part of the CDR3 DNA is TGCGCCAGCAGCCAACGTCAGGGGGATGAA.

This clone was seen ten or more times. The read finishes 3 residues shy of the CDR3 end, and the germline J gene is used to complete it. The V and J genes are TRBV20-1 and TRBJ2-7; no clear D gene. V lost 0 bases to trimming and J lost 0 bases, with 9 bases between them. There are 14 residues in the CDR3. Germline V CDR1 and CDR2: DFQATT, SNEGSKA (reference sequence). CDR3 sequence: CSARDFHGSYEQYF. CDR3 bases read: TGCAGTGCTAGAGATTTTCACGGCTCCTACGAG.